A single T cell receptor beta chain is shown here with its context. Its antigen is as yet unknown. Germline assignment: CDR1 SGHRS and CDR2 YFSETQ. Trimming stripped 4 bases from V and 6 bases from J, with 17 bases between. The CDR3 runs 14 residues. These data originate in a study of cytomegalovirus exposure and HLA in healthy donors. Study context: T cells numbering around 200 million yielded more than 100 million unique TCR beta sequences in an earlier analysis.

Study-wide points: In a later analysis, specific HLA alleles were associated with around 17,000 TCR beta sequences at a 0.05 false discovery rate.

60 Vbeta and 13 Jbeta primers were used in PCR. In the original processing: Later work found around 72 million unique TCR beta chains, with 9.5 million to 12 million shared. Profiling relied on immunoSEQ multiplex PCR, and the TCRdb table lists in-frame clones only, not all of them. That table supplies the V and J calls and clone size; D and trimming were determined from the DNA. The table lists about 200,000 clones, approximately 85% of them singletons. The chain has TRBV5-1 and TRBJ2-7; possible D gene TRBD1, 6 bases. The source is a woman aged 45-59 years in good health and CMV-seropositive. Sequenced: PBMCs. The CDR3 here is CASSQGTPSGEQYF. CDR3 bases: TGCGCCAGCAGCCAGGGGACCCCTTCCGGCGAGCAGTACTTC.